This T cell receptor (beta chain) was documented in a study of CD8+CD57+ T cells in acquired aplastic anemia. Across the study: 3 to 3.5 ug was the average amount of DNA from sorted CD4+ and CD8+ cells. Mean read depth for CD4+ cells from healthy donors was 10 million to 13 million. Findings and caveats of the study: Sharing between patients and controls was observed for roughly 29 CD8+ CDR3 sequences.

Trimming stripped 3 bases from V and 4 bases from J, with 9 bases between. Germline lookup yields CDR1 SEHNR and CDR2 FQNEAQ (reference sequence). This CDR3 has 13 amino acids. There are many counts of this clonotype. Its matching antigen is unknown. According to the study, genomic DNA was the template for TCR beta VDJ and CDR3 profiling. TCRdb fed the reads into MiXCR, producing one record per CDR3 protein. The table includes 200,000 to 250,000 distinct CDR3 sequences, roughly 35% detected once. The V gene is TRBV7-9, the J gene TRBJ2-5, with D perhaps TRBD1 (5 bases). Sequencing was done on a sample of sorted CD4+, CD8+, or CD8+CD57+ T cells (not recorded which) from PBMCs. This clonotype was obtained from a human donor in good health, serving as a control. The CDR3 DNA follows: TGTGCCAGCAGCTTCAGTCAGGGAGAGACCCAGTACTTC. Its translation is CASSFSQGETQYF.